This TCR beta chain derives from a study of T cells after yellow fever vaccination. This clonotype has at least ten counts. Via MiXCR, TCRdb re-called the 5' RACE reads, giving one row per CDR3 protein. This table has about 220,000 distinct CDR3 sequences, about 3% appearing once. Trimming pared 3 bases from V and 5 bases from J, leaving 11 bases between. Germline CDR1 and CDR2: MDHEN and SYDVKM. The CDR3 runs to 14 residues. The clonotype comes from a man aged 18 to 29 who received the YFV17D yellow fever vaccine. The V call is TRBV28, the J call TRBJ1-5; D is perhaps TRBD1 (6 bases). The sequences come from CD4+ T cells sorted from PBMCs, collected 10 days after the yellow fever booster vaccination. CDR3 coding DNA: TGTGCCAGCAGTTTGAGCCAGGGGTATCAGCCCCAGCATTTT. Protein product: CASSLSQGYQPQHF. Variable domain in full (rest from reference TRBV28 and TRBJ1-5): DVKVTQSSRYLVKRTGEKVFLECVQDMDHENMFWYRQDPGLGLRLIYFSYDVKMKEKGDIPEGYSVSREKKERFSLILESASTNQTSMYLCASSLSQGYQPQHFGDGTRLSIL.